The next 17 T cell receptor beta chains were all read from a single sample in a study of T cells in Graves' hyperthyroidism and ophthalmopathy. The investigators amplified TCR beta CDR3 regions from RNA transcripts. The TCR CDR3 first-round RT-PCR relied on the HTBI primer set. Using its own MiXCR run on the multiplex PCR reads, TCRdb lists one record per CDR3 protein. The data show roughly 630,000 distinct CDR3 sequences, 15% to 18% seen once. The sample comprised blood. These receptors originate from a woman in her twenties or thirties with Graves' hyperthyroidism.

This clonotype was found many times. The V and J genes are TRBV18 and TRBJ2-1, with D perhaps TRBD2 (6 bases). The V gene's germline CDR1 is KGHSH and CDR2 LQKENI. The ends were cut back, 2 bases at V and 0 bases at J, with 11 bases in the middle. This CDR3 spans 16 amino acids. CDR3 coding DNA: TGTGCCAGCTCACCAGGCGGGAACTTCTCCTACAATGAGCAGTTCTTC. Its translation is CASSPGGNFSYNEQFF. The variable domain in full, with the rest retrieved from reference TRBV18 and TRBJ2-1, is NAGVMQNPRHLVRRRGQEARLRCSPMKGHSHVYWYRQLPEEGLKFMVYLQKENIIDESGMPKERFSAEFPKEGPSILRIQQVVRGDSAAYFCASSPGGNFSYNEQFFGPGTRLTVL.

J is TRBJ2-7 and V is TRBV5-6; no clear D. The CDR3 has 13 residues. Germline V gene lookup returns CDR1 SGHDT and CDR2 YYEEEE. V was shortened by 4 bases and J by 6 bases, with 14 bases between the two germline ends. The CDR3 sequence: CASSISSLTEQYF. The CDR3 nucleotides read TGTGCCAGCAGCATCTCTTCCCTAACCGAGCAGTACTTC.

A few counts support this clonotype. This chain joins TRBV9 and TRBJ2-2; possibly TRBD1 for D (6 bases). V dropped 4 bases and J dropped 1 base, with 14 bases sitting between them. The CDR3 runs 16 residues. The germline CDR1 and CDR2 sequences are SGDLS and YYNGEE. The CDR3 DNA sequence: TGTGCCAGCAGCTCGCCGGGACAAAAGAACACCGGGGAGCTGTTTTTT. Protein: CASSSPGQKNTGELFF.

This clonotype appeared many times. The CDR3 DNA reads TGCAGTGCTCAACGGGCGGACAGGGGCGTACAAGAGACCCAGTACTTC. Protein product: CSAQRADRGVQETQYF. This rearrangement joins TRBV20-1 to TRBJ2-5; 9 positions match TRBD1. Germline V CDR1 and CDR2: DFQATT, SNEGSKA (reference sequence). V shed 5 bases, J shed 2 bases, and the junction held 12 bases outside the gene matches. There are 16 residues in the CDR3.

This clonotype was seen at least ten times. This chain connects TRBV9 to TRBJ1-2; 7 bases match TRBD1. This CDR3 region has 13 residues. With V trimmed by 4 bases and J by 4 bases, 4 bases remained unmatched. Germline V gene sequence: CDR1 SGDLS, CDR2 YYNGEE. This chain's CDR3 is CASSKTGFYGYTF. CDR3 DNA: TGTGCCAGCAGCAAGACAGGGTTCTATGGCTACACCTTC.

This clonotype was picked up many times. V gene TRBV18 combines with J gene TRBJ2-7; 7 nucleotides align to TRBD2. The germline gives CDR1 KGHSH, CDR2 LQKENI. V shed 2 bases, J shed 1 base, and the junction held 5 bases outside the gene matches. The CDR3 spans 15 residues. CDR3 in DNA: TGTGCCAGCTCACCAGGCGGGAGAGGGTCCTACGAGCAGTACTTC. This sequence encodes CASSPGGRGSYEQYF.

This clonotype was observed a few times. The chain carries TRBV24-1 and TRBJ2-1, with TRBD2 matching 9 bases. The trim removed 1 base at V and 7 bases at J, leaving 13 bases unmatched. The germline CDR1 and CDR2 sequences are KGHDR and SFDVKD. CDR3 length: 18 residues. The CDR3 DNA sequence: TGTGCCACCAGTGATTTTAGGGGTAGCGGGAGATTATTGAATGAGCAGTTCTTC. It is translated as CATSDFRGSGRLLNEQFF.

This clonotype was counted many times. The gene calls are TRBV11-2 and TRBJ2-5, with 8 bases identical to TRBD1. Germline loops: CDR1 SGHAT, CDR2 FQNNGV. The V segment lost 5 bases and the J segment 5 bases; nucleotides outside the gene matches: 13. The CDR3 covers 16 residues. The DNA of the CDR3 is TGTGCCAGCAGCCCTATCCGTGGACAGGGATTGGAGACCCAGTACTTC. Its translation is CASSPIRGQGLETQYF.

Many counts were recorded for this clonotype. The V and J genes are TRBV30 and TRBJ1-2, with D uncertain. Trimming pared 2 bases from V and 6 bases from J, leaving 10 bases between. The germline gives CDR1 GTSNPN, CDR2 SVGIG (reference sequence). CDR3 length: 12 amino acids. CDR3 sequence (DNA): TGTGCCTGGAGTAGACGGCCGGATGGCTACACCTTC. Translation: CAWSRRPDGYTF.

This clonotype was counted a few times. The chain couples TRBV4-1 to TRBJ2-2, with 12 bases fitting TRBD2. CDR3 size: 19 residues. V was clipped by 2 bases and J by 5 bases; unmatched bases: 12. Germline assignment: CDR1 MGHRA and CDR2 YSYEKL. The CDR3 region is CASSQLIPGLAGATGELFF. CDR3 coding DNA: TGCGCCAGCAGCCAACTCATTCCGGGACTAGCGGGCGCAACCGGGGAGCTGTTTTTT.

This clonotype was seen only a few times. V gene TRBV20-1 combines with J gene TRBJ1-2; TRBD1 might be the D (5 bases). The length of the CDR3 is 14 residues. V was cut by 3 bases and J by 2 bases, with 13 bases left in between. Germline CDR1 DFQATT, CDR2 SNEGSKA (reference sequence). Here the CDR3 reads CSARISGYNYGYTF. The CDR3 bases are TGCAGTGCTAGGATATCAGGGTACAACTATGGCTACACCTTC.

This clonotype was counted ten times or more. The chain couples TRBV27 to TRBJ2-1, with a possible D match to TRBD2 (6 bases). The CDR3 runs 16 residues. Germline V gives CDR1 MNHEY, CDR2 SMNVEV (reference sequence). The ends were cut back, 3 bases at V and 2 bases at J, with 14 bases in the middle. The CDR3 protein is CASSFPASAPYNEQFF. The CDR3 DNA sequence: TGTGCCAGCAGTTTTCCCGCTAGCGCCCCCTACAATGAGCAGTTCTTC.

This clonotype was counted between two and nine times. CDR3 sequence reads: CASSQHVGGSTDTQYF. The CDR3 DNA sequence: TGTGCCAGCAGCCAACATGTGGGGGGAAGCACAGATACGCAGTATTTT. The chain links TRBV3-1 to TRBJ2-3, with D perhaps matching TRBD2 (6 bases). V lost 2 bases, J lost 0 bases, and 12 bases lay in between. Germline V gene sequence: CDR1 LGHDT, CDR2 YNNKEL (reference sequence). This CDR3 has 16 amino acids.

This clonotype was counted many times. The V and J genes are TRBV28 and TRBJ2-2; D not resolved. This CDR3 has 16 amino acids. The V end lost 7 bases, the J end lost 4 bases, and 19 bases lay between the germline ends. Per germline, CDR1 MDHEN and CDR2 SYDVKM. The CDR3 nucleotides read TGTGCCAGCACCACCCAGGCGTCAGGACCCACCGGGGAGCTGTTTTTT. It translates to CASTTQASGPTGELFF.

This clonotype was counted many times. The chain employs TRBV2 and TRBJ2-7; D possibly corresponds to TRBD2 (5 bases). V shed 10 bases and J shed 3 bases, with 7 bases lying between them. Germline-derived CDR1 and CDR2 are SNHLY and FYNNEI. The length of the CDR3 is 10 residues. CDR3 region: CAIRDYEQYF. The CDR3 DNA sequence: TGTGCCATACGGGACTACGAGCAGTACTTC.

This clonotype was counted ten times or more. The chain carries TRBV18 and TRBJ1-4; perhaps TRBD1 as D (5 bases). The ends were cut back, 1 base at V and 8 bases at J, with 14 bases in the middle. The CDR3 covers 15 residues. The germline gives CDR1 KGHSH, CDR2 LQKENI. CDR3 residues: CASSPRGGSDEKLFF. CDR3 nucleotides: TGTGCCAGCTCACCACGGGGGGGATCGGACGAAAAACTGTTTTTT.

This clonotype was observed at least ten times. The CDR3 spells CSARGRRGANEQFF. The CDR3 nucleotides are TGCAGTGCTAGAGGACGAAGAGGGGCCAATGAGCAGTTCTTC. This chain connects TRBV20-1 to TRBJ2-1; tentatively, D is TRBD1 or TRBD2 (5 bases each). The CDR3 covers 14 residues. Between the trimmed V and J ends, which lost 1 base and 6 bases, there was a span of 13 bases. Per the germline V gene, CDR1 is DFQATT and CDR2 is SNEGSKA (reference sequence).